These 8 T cell receptor beta chains were all obtained from the same sample, sequenced in a study of blood T cell repertoires in COVID-19. Repertoires were generated with immunoSEQ multiplex PCR, while TCRdb's copy carries only in-frame clones and drops some. The data hold a few hundred thousand clones, with about 90% observed a single time. The source material was PBMCs or T cells enriched from blood (not recorded which). Every receptor here comes from a woman between 25 and 40 years old who had recovered from COVID-19.

The chain carries TRBV13 and TRBJ2-3, with 9 bases that match TRBD1. CDR1 and CDR2 from the germline V gene are PRHDT and FYEKMQ (reference sequence). The CDR3 has 15 residues. The V segment lost 6 bases and the J segment 2 bases; nucleotides outside the gene matches: 6. CDR3 sequence (DNA): TGTGCCAGCAGTCCCGGGACAGGGAACACAGATACGCAGTATTTT. This translates into CASSPGTGNTDTQYF.

This chain uses TRBV6-5 with TRBJ1-2, with a weak D call TRBD1 (5 bases). This CDR3 spans 13 amino acids. Germline CDR1 and CDR2: MNHEY and SVGAGI. V was shortened by 5 bases and J by 3 bases, with 10 bases between the two germline ends. The CDR3 here is CASSPDSYYGYTF. The CDR3 bases are TGTGCCAGCAGTCCAGACAGTTACTATGGCTACACCTTC.

The chain employs TRBV5-4 and TRBJ1-2; 9 bases line up with TRBD1. The germline V gene has CDR1 SGHNT and CDR2 YYREEE (reference sequence). The CDR3 is 14 amino acids. Trimming cost V 5 bases and J 4 bases; bases outside gene matches: 6. CDR3 sequence reads: CASRPGQGSYGYTF. CDR3 nucleotides: TGTGCCAGCAGACCCGGACAGGGGAGCTATGGCTACACCTTC.

The CDR3 coding sequence is TGTGCCTGGCTGGGACAGCCTGGTTCACCCCTCCACTTT. Amino acids: CAWLGQPGSPLHF. The chain couples TRBV30 to TRBJ1-6, with 7 bases identical to TRBD1. This CDR3 contains 13 residues. Germline V CDR1 and CDR2: GTSNPN, SVGIG (reference sequence). Trimming removed 5 bases from V and 9 bases from J; junction bases left unmatched: 7.

The chain employs TRBV19 and TRBJ1-1; 7 nucleotides align to TRBD1. CDR3 length: 12 residues. Germline assignment: CDR1 LNHDA and CDR2 SQIVND (reference sequence). With 5 bases clipped from V and 9 bases from J, the junction kept 6 bases outside the gene matches. CDR3 loop: CASSVTGAQAFF. CDR3 coding DNA: TGTGCCAGTAGTGTTACAGGGGCCCAAGCTTTCTTT.

The V and J genes are TRBV4-3 and TRBJ1-4; D may be TRBD1 (5 bases). This CDR3 spans 16 amino acids. Trimming cost V 0 bases and J 2 bases, with 10 bases left between them. CDR1 is LGHNA, CDR2 YSLEER, per germline. The CDR3 DNA is TGCGCCAGCAGCCAAGATGGTCCAGGGACTAATGAAAAACTGTTTTTT. Protein: CASSQDGPGTNEKLFF.

The rearrangement uses TRBV5-5 and TRBJ1-2; tentative D call: TRBD1 (5 bases). CDR3 length: 13 residues. CDR1 and CDR2 from the germline V gene are SGHKS and YYEKEE (reference sequence). The germline V and J ends were trimmed by 0 bases and 7 bases, with 10 bases remaining between them. The CDR3 sequence: CASSLAGTFGYTF. The CDR3 DNA reads TGTGCCAGCAGCTTGGCCGGGACTTTTGGCTACACCTTC.

The chain employs TRBV19 and TRBJ2-5; perhaps TRBD2 as D (6 bases). The V end lost 7 bases, the J end lost 7 bases, and 22 bases lay between the germline ends. The CDR3 spans 15 residues. The germline V gene encodes CDR1 LNHDA and CDR2 SQIVND (reference sequence). CDR3 amino acids: CASTREYGTQLTQYF. CDR3 nucleotides: TGTGCCAGTACCAGGGAGTACGGGACTCAACTGACCCAGTACTTC.